The T cell receptor (beta chain) described here comes from a study of blood T cells in healthy people across ages. V lost 2 bases and J lost 6; bases outside the gene matches: 10. The CDR3 sequence is 15 residues long. Germline CDR1 reads GTSNPN; CDR2 reads SVGIG (reference sequence). Study-level findings and limits: Getting older went along with TCR beta diversity per million T cells dropping roughly linearly.

For the second PCR, which ran for about 6 to 11 cycles, a sample-barcoded 5' primer and a J-beta primer mix were used. One entry per CDR3 protein, called by TCRdb with MiXCR from the 5' RACE reads. The sample shows approximately 1.5 million distinct CDR3 sequences, 30% to 40% of them seen only once. This clonotype turned up a few times. Its cognate antigen is unknown. The receptor was isolated from a woman in her thirties in good health. The rearrangement uses TRBV30 and TRBJ2-3; TRBD1 matches 8 bases. Sequenced sample: blood. CDR3 sequence (DNA): TGTGCCTGGAGTAAGGCCAGGGGGCCCGGGGATACGCAGTATTTT. Its translation is CAWSKARGPGDTQYF.